The present entry profiles one T cell receptor beta chain with its context. In the original analysis: Quantification of nucleated cells was approximated via reference gene primer amplification. Repertoires were generated with immunoSEQ multiplex PCR, while TCRdb's copy carries only in-frame clones and drops some. V and J calls and clone size are those listed in that table; D and trimming were worked out from the DNA. Found here are 150,000 or so clones, more than 75% of them singletons; the top ten hold 7%. Cohort 3 donors were reported recovered after two negative PCRs, clearance, or symptom resolution. The germline V gene has CDR1 LGHNT and CDR2 FRNRAP. The V and J ends lost 7 bases and 3 bases respectively, with 12 bases between them. The CDR3 loop spans 13 amino acids. The sample is drawn from a study of blood T cell repertoires in COVID-19.

This receptor was identified in a woman in her 50s who had recovered from COVID-19. The rearrangement joins TRBV12-5 to TRBJ2-5, with D perhaps TRBD2 (6 bases). Material for sequencing was PBMCs or T cells enriched from blood (not recorded which). For the CDR3, the DNA is TGTGCTAGTGCCCCTTGGGGGGAAGAGACCCAGTACTTC. Encoded protein: CASAPWGEETQYF.